This entry lists 16 T cell receptor beta chains sequenced from one sample in a study of persistence of HIV-infected CD4 T cells. An overlapping HIV-1 Gag peptide pool stimulated these cells at roughly 1 ug/peptide/mL. Sorted nonresponding memory CD4+ T cells were CD40L-negative, CD69-negative, CD45RO-high. The immunoSEQ assay was version 4, run in survey mode. Measured with immunoSEQ multiplex PCR; TCRdb has only the in-frame clones, and not every one. The sample includes tens of thousands of clones, more than 70% seen only once; the top ten take more than 1.5%. The antigens these receptors bind are not known. The source material was CD4+ T cells sorted from PBMCs after approximately 20-hour stimulation, sampled from a patient who received antiretroviral therapy. The source is an adult man with HIV who was CMV-seropositive.

This sequence joins TRBV28 and TRBJ1-6; D is unclear. Trimming pared 6 bases from V and 4 bases from J, leaving 13 bases between. This CDR3 has 15 residues. Germline CDR1 reads MDHEN; CDR2 reads SYDVKM. CDR3 residues: CASSSQVRYNSPLHF. CDR3 bases: TGTGCCAGCAGCTCCCAGGTCCGATATAATTCACCCCTCCACTTT.

CDR3 protein: CASSSKRQAGGRVNEQFF. CDR3 sequence (DNA): TGTGCCAGCAGCTCCAAGCGACAAGCGGGGGGGCGGGTCAATGAGCAGTTCTTC. The rearrangement uses TRBV9 and TRBJ2-1; 10 bases agree with TRBD2. V shed 4 bases, J shed 6 bases, and the junction held 16 bases outside the gene matches. Germline lookup yields CDR1 SGDLS and CDR2 YYNGEE. CDR3 length: 18 amino acids.

The CDR3 DNA follows: TGCGCCAGCAGCTTGGCCGGAACAGCCTACGAGCAGTACTTC. Translation: CASSLAGTAYEQYF. The chain carries TRBV5-1 and TRBJ2-7; unclear D gene. The V and J ends lost 0 bases and 2 bases respectively, with 9 bases between them. CDR1 and CDR2 (germline): SGHRS, YFSETQ. The CDR3 is 14 amino acids.

This chain links TRBV9 with TRBJ1-3; D is uncertain. The germline V and J ends were trimmed by 0 bases and 7 bases, with 20 bases remaining between them. CDR1 SGDLS and CDR2 YYNGEE come from the germline V gene. This CDR3 spans 17 amino acids. The CDR3 DNA reads as TGTGCCAGCAGCGTAGGCTCCGTCCACCCTCCGGGGAACACCATATATTTT. Translation gives CASSVGSVHPPGNTIYF.

The rearrangement joins TRBV6-5 to TRBJ1-1, with D uncertain. The germline V gene has CDR1 MNHEY and CDR2 SVGAGI. Trimming shortened V by 5 bases and J by 0 bases, and 10 bases separated the two germline ends. The CDR3 consists of 14 residues. CDR3 coding DNA: TGTGCCAGCAGTACCGGACGGCTGAACACTGAAGCTTTCTTT. This gives the protein CASSTGRLNTEAFF.

The gene calls are TRBV4-1 and TRBJ2-2; tentatively, D is TRBD1 or TRBD2 (5 bases each). The V end was cut by 4 bases, the J end by 5 bases, with 17 bases between. This CDR3 contains 16 residues. Germline lookup yields CDR1 MGHRA and CDR2 YSYEKL. The CDR3 here is CASSPRGVGDTGELFF. CDR3 DNA: TGCGCCAGCAGCCCAAGAGGGGTAGGGGATACCGGGGAGCTGTTTTTT.

The J gene is TRBJ1-1, the V gene TRBV6-5; TRBD1 agrees at 9 bases. Germline CDR1 reads MNHEY; CDR2 reads SVGAGI. Germline trimming cut 7 bases from V and 1 base from J; bases unmatched to any gene: 4. The CDR3 sequence is 14 residues long. The CDR3 region has the DNA TGTGCCAGCATCGGGACAGGGAGGAACACTGAAGCTTTCTTT. It translates to CASIGTGRNTEAFF.

The V and J genes are TRBV5-1 and TRBJ2-7; possibly TRBD1 for D (5 bases). V was pared by 1 base and J by 0 bases, with 8 bases between. Germline CDR1 is SGHRS and CDR2 is YFSETQ. The CDR3 runs 14 residues. Here the CDR3 reads CASSLTGTSYEQYF. In nucleotides, the CDR3 is TGCGCCAGCAGCTTGACAGGAACCTCCTACGAGCAGTACTTC.

This clone was seen once. The chain uses TRBV9 and TRBJ2-6; no reliable D call. The germline V gene encodes CDR1 SGDLS and CDR2 YYNGEE. V gave up 4 bases and J gave up 0 bases, with 8 bases separating them. CDR3 length equals 15 residues. DNA for the CDR3: TGTGCCAGCAGCACAAGGAACTCTGGGGCCAACGTCCTGACTTTC. Translation gives CASSTRNSGANVLTF. The variable domain in full, completed from reference TRBV9 and TRBJ2-6, reads DSGVTQTPKHLITATGQRVTLRCSPRSGDLSVYWYQQSLDQGLQFLIQYYNGEERAKGNILERFSAQQFPDLHSELNLSSLELGDSALYFCASSTRNSGANVLTFGAGSRLTVL.

This clone was counted once. The chain joins TRBV6-5 to TRBJ1-5, with no clear D. Trimming shortened V by 0 bases and J by 2 bases, and 11 bases separated the two germline ends. The V gene's germline CDR1 is MNHEY and CDR2 SVGAGI. This CDR3 has 16 amino acids. The CDR3: CASSYSVEEGNQPQHF. The CDR3 nucleotides are TGTGCCAGCAGTTACTCTGTGGAAGAGGGCAATCAGCCCCAGCATTTT.

In this sample, this clone turned up once. The chain employs TRBV5-1 and TRBJ2-7; possibly TRBD1 or TRBD2 for D (7 bases each). Germline V gene data show CDR1 as SGHRS and CDR2 as YFSETQ. This CDR3 is 17 amino acids long. The ends were cut back, 4 bases at V and 2 bases at J, with 22 bases in the middle. The CDR3 sequence: CASSLANRGGGTYEQYF. The DNA of the CDR3 is TGCGCCAGCAGCCTAGCCAACAGGGGAGGGGGGACCTACGAGCAGTACTTC.

In DNA form, the CDR3 reads TGTGCCAGCCTGGGCCCCCTTCTTCTAATGCGGGACTATGGCTACACCTTC. Protein sequence: CASLGPLLLMRDYGYTF. The rearrangement joins TRBV2 to TRBJ1-2; D is undetermined. V was trimmed by 8 bases and J by 3 bases, leaving 25 bases between them. Germline V gene lookup returns CDR1 SNHLY and CDR2 FYNNEI. The CDR3 is made up of 17 amino acids.

The rearrangement links TRBV10-2 to TRBJ2-7; TRBD1 agrees at 9 bases. The trim removed 4 bases at V and 2 bases at J, leaving 12 bases unmatched. The V gene's germline CDR1 is WSHSY and CDR2 SAAADI. This CDR3 has 17 residues. The CDR3 DNA sequence: TGCGCCAGCAGTGCGGACAGGGGCGAAAGAAACGCCTACGAGCAGTACTTC. It yields the protein CASSADRGERNAYEQYF.

J is TRBJ2-2 and V is TRBV3-1 (or the pseudogene TRBV3-2); 9 bases are shared with TRBD1. Looked up from germline, CDR1 is LGHDT and CDR2 is YNNKEL (reference sequence). V lost 1 base to trimming and J lost 7 bases; unmatched junction nucleotides: 7. The CDR3 has 16 residues. CDR3 coding DNA: TGTGCCAGCAGCCAAGGGACAGGGGATATAGGCGGGGAGCTGTTTTTT. Its translation: CASSQGTGDIGGELFF.

J is TRBJ1-4 and V is TRBV3-1 (or the pseudogene TRBV3-2); TRBD1 might be the D (5 bases). The CDR3 runs to 15 residues. Trimming cost V 3 bases and J 3 bases, with 11 bases left between them. Germline-derived CDR1 and CDR2 are LGHDT and YNNKEL (reference sequence). CDR3 in amino acids: CASSHRQGANEKLFF. The CDR3 DNA follows: TGTGCCAGCAGCCACCGCCAGGGCGCTAATGAAAAACTGTTTTTT.

This sequence joins TRBV2 and TRBJ1-5, with D possibly being TRBD1 (6 bases). This CDR3 has 13 residues. Trimming pared 7 bases from V and 10 bases from J, leaving 17 bases between. CDR1 and CDR2 from the germline V gene are SNHLY and FYNNEI. The CDR3, as DNA: TGTGCCAGCACTAACAGGGAGGTAGGACCCCAGCATTTT. Protein sequence: CASTNREVGPQHF. Full variable domain (rest looked up from reference TRBV2 and TRBJ1-5): EPEVTQTPSHQVTQMGQEVILRCVPISNHLYFYWYRQILGQKVEFLVSFYNNEISEKSEIFDDQFSVERPDGSNFTLKIRSTKLEDSAMYFCASTNREVGPQHFGDGTRLSIL.